This passage covers 30 T cell receptor beta chains from one sample sequenced in a study of blood T cells in healthy people across ages. Then a second PCR, running roughly 7 to 12 cycles, was carried out with a sample-barcoded 5' primer and a J-beta primer mix. TCRdb re-derived calls from the 5' RACE reads in MiXCR, one entry per CDR3 protein. This sample has approximately 1.5 million distinct CDR3 sequences; 40% to 45% occur once, and the top ten carry over 3.5%. Sequenced: blood. These receptor sequences come from a woman between 18 and 29 years old in good health.

The chain couples TRBV5-6 to TRBJ2-3, with unresolved D. Germline V gene lookup returns CDR1 SGHDT and CDR2 YYEEEE. The V gene lost 0 bases and the J gene lost 6 bases, with 8 bases spanning the gap. The CDR3 consists of 13 residues. The CDR3 loop is CASSLVESDTQYF. DNA for the CDR3: TGTGCCAGCAGCTTGGTAGAATCGGATACGCAGTATTTT. Supplemented by reference TRBV5-6 and TRBJ2-3, the full variable domain reads DAGVTQSPTHLIKTRGQQVTLRCSPKSGHDTVSWYQQALGQGPQFIFQYYEEEERQRGNFPDRFSGHQFPNYSSELNVNALLLGDSALYLCASSLVESDTQYFGPGTRLTVL.

The CDR3 DNA reads as TGTGCCAGCAGTTTTTCAGGGACCAATCAGCCCCAGCATTTT. Protein: CASSFSGTNQPQHF. J is TRBJ1-5 and V is TRBV6-5; tentative D call: TRBD1 (5 bases). The germline gives CDR1 MNHEY, CDR2 SVGAGI. This CDR3 has 14 amino acids. V lost 4 bases, J lost 3 bases, and 10 bases lay in between.

The CDR3 sequence is CASRTGNTDTQYF. CDR3 DNA: TGTGCCAGCCGGACAGGGAACACAGATACGCAGTATTTT. The chain carries TRBV6-2 or TRBV6-3 and TRBJ2-3; TRBD1 matches at 8 bases. The CDR3 has 13 amino acids. Germline V gene sequence: CDR1 MNHEY, CDR2 SVGEGT. Germline trimming cut 8 bases from V and 2 bases from J; bases unmatched to any gene: 3.

The J gene is TRBJ2-1, the V gene TRBV20-1, with 10 bases fitting TRBD2. V dropped 2 bases and J dropped 6; count of bases not matched to a gene: 7. This CDR3 is 15 amino acids long. CDR1 DFQATT and CDR2 SNEGSKA come from the germline V gene (reference sequence). CDR3 region: CSARPSGTSANEQFF. The CDR3 DNA reads TGCAGTGCTAGACCCTCCGGGACTAGCGCCAATGAGCAGTTCTTC.

As concerns this clonotype: The germline gene is not matched at one end of the junction; a read error may be the cause. V and J are TRBV4-1 and TRBJ2-3, with 7 bases matching TRBD2. This CDR3 region has 17 residues. Germline CDR1 and CDR2: MGHRA and YSYEKL. CDR3 residues: CASSQAVPSGITDAQYF. The CDR3 DNA is TGCGCCAGCAGCCAAGCTGTTCCTAGCGGAATCACAGATGCGCAGTATTTT.

The CDR3: CASSQALGYNEQFF. The CDR3 coding sequence is TGCGCCAGCAGCCAAGCCCTGGGGTACAATGAGCAGTTCTTC. The V call is TRBV4-1, the J call TRBJ2-1; D gene uncertain. The CDR3 runs to 14 residues. In germline, CDR1 is MGHRA, CDR2 YSYEKL. The V gene lost 1 base and the J gene lost 4 bases, with 8 bases spanning the gap.

This clonotype was detected many times. The chain carries TRBV7-9 and TRBJ1-2, with a tentative D call TRBD1 (6 bases). The CDR3 consists of 13 residues. Looked up from germline, CDR1 is SEHNR and CDR2 is FQNEAQ (reference sequence). Trimming pared 5 bases from V and 7 bases from J, leaving 14 bases between. CDR3 DNA sequence: TGTGCCAGCAGCCCCCGCAGGGGCGGTGGCTACACCTTC. The encoded protein is CASSPRRGGGYTF.

This clonotype appeared a few times. CDR3 protein: CASNRQEYNEQFF. In nucleotides, the CDR3 is TGTGCCAGCAACCGTCAGGAGTACAATGAGCAGTTCTTC. The chain recombines TRBV14 with TRBJ2-1, with D unresolved. Germline V gene sequence: CDR1 SGHDN, CDR2 FVKESK. V was cut by 7 bases and J by 4 bases, with 11 bases left in between. The CDR3 runs to 13 residues.

The chain links TRBV10-3 to TRBJ2-3, with a possible D match to TRBD1 (5 bases). V shed 8 bases and J shed 2 bases, with 14 bases lying between them. From germline, CDR1 is ENHRY and CDR2 SYGVKD. This CDR3 has 14 residues. The CDR3 DNA reads TGTGCCATCCAAACAACTGGGGCCACAGATACGCAGTATTTT. Translated, it gives CAIQTTGATDTQYF.

This chain uses TRBV7-2 with TRBJ1-2; 7 nucleotides align to TRBD1. Germline V gene lookup returns CDR1 SGHTA and CDR2 FQGNSA. The CDR3 length is 16 residues. The J segment lost 7 bases and the V segment lost 6 bases, leaving 17 bases of the junction unmatched. In DNA, the CDR3 is TGTGCCAGCAGTCACCCCAGTAGGGGGCGCGGAATTGGCTACACCTTC. Its translation is CASSHPSRGRGIGYTF.

The chain uses TRBV7-2 and TRBJ2-3, with 9 positions matching TRBD1. V shed 6 bases, J shed 1 base, and the junction held 11 bases outside the gene matches. There are 17 residues in the CDR3. In germline, CDR1 is SGHTA, CDR2 FQGNSA. CDR3 amino acids: CASSLRDRVLGTDTQYF. CDR3 sequence (DNA): TGTGCCAGCAGTCTTAGGGACAGGGTTCTTGGCACAGATACGCAGTATTTT.

This sequence joins TRBV20-1 and TRBJ2-1, with D unclear. This CDR3 comprises 17 residues. Germline values: CDR1 DFQATT, CDR2 SNEGSKA (reference sequence). The V and J ends lost 0 bases and 0 bases respectively, with 15 bases between them. The CDR3 region is CSARDPAGGSSYNEQFF. For the CDR3, the DNA is TGCAGTGCTAGAGATCCAGCAGGCGGTAGCTCCTACAATGAGCAGTTCTTC.

The chain carries TRBV9 and TRBJ2-5, with a possible D match to TRBD2 (5 bases). The length of the CDR3 is 17 residues. Germline-derived CDR1 and CDR2 are SGDLS and YYNGEE. The V gene lost 0 bases and the J gene lost 2 bases, with 17 bases spanning the gap. The CDR3: CASSVGVGMGSQETQYF. The CDR3 DNA is TGTGCCAGCAGCGTAGGAGTTGGAATGGGGAGTCAAGAGACCCAGTACTTC.

V gene TRBV6-5 combines with J gene TRBJ2-7; 9 nucleotides match TRBD2. Trimming removed 0 bases from V and 0 bases from J; junction bases left unmatched: 6. Germline lookup yields CDR1 MNHEY and CDR2 SVGAGI. The CDR3 extends over 17 amino acids. CDR3 in amino acids: CASSYSRLAGISYEQYF. CDR3 DNA: TGTGCCAGCAGTTACTCGAGGCTAGCGGGGATCTCCTACGAGCAGTACTTC.

The CDR3 region has the DNA TGCAGTGGCGAGCCCAGGGTATCTAACCCCGAGCAGTACTTC. It is translated as CSGEPRVSNPEQYF. The genes are TRBV20-1 and TRBJ2-7; D is possibly TRBD1 (5 bases). V lost 7 bases, J lost 6 bases, and 22 bases lay in between. In germline, CDR1 is DFQATT, CDR2 SNEGSKA (reference sequence). This CDR3 is 14 amino acids long.

J is TRBJ2-6 and V is TRBV29-1; 11 bases fit TRBD1. CDR3 size: 16 residues. V lost 6 bases to trimming and J lost 2 bases; unmatched junction nucleotides: 6. The germline CDR1 and CDR2 sequences are SQVTM and ANQGSEA. The CDR3 DNA reads TGCAGCGTCTCCGGGACAGGGGGAACTGGGGCCAACGTCCTGACTTTC. Amino acids: CSVSGTGGTGANVLTF.

The chain employs TRBV6-6 and TRBJ1-1; the D is unclear. Germline V CDR1 and CDR2: MNHNY, SVGAGI (reference sequence). CDR3 length: 14 residues. Trimming removed 2 bases from V and 5 bases from J, with 12 bases in between. In DNA form, the CDR3 reads TGTGCCAGCAGTTACCCGGGTTGGGAAACTGAAGCTTTCTTT. Its protein product is CASSYPGWETEAFF.

This clonotype has only a few counts. The V call is TRBV7-8, the J call TRBJ1-1; D is unclear. The CDR3 has 13 amino acids. Germline values: CDR1 SGHVS, CDR2 FQNEAQ. Trimming removed 5 bases at V and 1 base at J, with 8 bases between. The CDR3 bases are TGTGCCAGCAGCCAGTTCCAGAACACTGAAGCTTTCTTT. Its protein product is CASSQFQNTEAFF.

This clonotype has a handful of counts. The V gene is TRBV20-1, the J gene TRBJ2-5; D call uncertain. Germline assignment: CDR1 DFQATT and CDR2 SNEGSKA (reference sequence). The V gene lost 0 bases and the J gene lost 2 bases, with 10 bases spanning the gap. The CDR3 runs to 14 residues. DNA for the CDR3: TGCAGTGCTAGAGATGTGACGGTTCAAGAGACCCAGTACTTC. It specifies CSARDVTVQETQYF.

J is TRBJ2-5 and V is TRBV28; maybe TRBD1 (6 bases). The V gene's germline CDR1 is MDHEN and CDR2 SYDVKM. Trimming cost V 5 bases and J 4 bases, with 20 bases left between them. CDR3 length: 16 amino acids. Written as DNA, the CDR3 is TGTGCCAGCAGTACCTCCACAGGGAAGAAAAGAGAGACCCAGTACTTC. It encodes CASSTSTGKKRETQYF.

The chain combines TRBV5-4 with TRBJ1-1; D may be TRBD1 (5 bases). Per germline, CDR1 SGHNT and CDR2 YYREEE (reference sequence). This CDR3 contains 16 residues. The V gene lost 1 base and the J gene lost 1 base, with 14 bases spanning the gap. CDR3 sequence: CASSLPGGSGNTEAFF. In DNA form, the CDR3 reads TGTGCCAGCAGCTTGCCCGGGGGATCTGGGAACACTGAAGCTTTCTTT.

This clonotype has more than one count but fewer than ten. The J gene is TRBJ2-7, the V gene TRBV3-1; 11 nucleotides agree with TRBD1. The CDR3 consists of 16 residues. The germline V gene encodes CDR1 LGHDT and CDR2 YNNKEL (reference sequence). V lost 2 bases and J lost 6; bases outside the gene matches: 9. The CDR3 DNA is TGTGCCAGCAGCCAAACCGGGACAGGGGGTGCGTGCGAGCAGTACTTC. This sequence encodes CASSQTGTGGACEQYF.

A remark on this clonotype: Because it lacks the conserved phenylalanine or tryptophan at the end, this CDR3 is likely a read error. The DNA of the CDR3 is TGTGCCAGCAGCCCACAGGAGCCAACAGATACGCAGTATTCT. Translation gives CASSPQEPTDTQYS. V is TRBV12-3 or TRBV12-4 and J is TRBJ2-3; a weak D match, TRBD1 (5 bases). V gave up 6 bases and J gave up 3 bases, with 13 bases separating them. There are 14 residues in the CDR3.

This chain joins TRBV20-1 and TRBJ1-6, with D perhaps matching TRBD1 (5 bases). Germline CDR1 DFQATT, CDR2 SNEGSKA (reference sequence). Trimming removed 3 bases from V and 7 bases from J, with 10 bases in between. CDR3 length: 13 residues. The CDR3 coding sequence is TGCAGTGCTAGTCAACAGGAGAATTCACCCCTCCACTTT. This encodes CSASQQENSPLHF.

The rearrangement joins TRBV18 to TRBJ1-1, with unresolved D. The V gene lost 1 base and the J gene lost 4 bases, with 13 bases spanning the gap. Germline V lookup: CDR1 KGHSH, CDR2 LQKENI. This CDR3 spans 15 amino acids. CDR3 in amino acids: CASSPLRERATEAFF. The CDR3 DNA sequence: TGTGCCAGCTCACCACTGCGGGAGAGGGCCACTGAAGCTTTCTTT.

In this sample, this clonotype turned up a few times. This sequence joins TRBV4-2 and TRBJ2-2, with 9 positions matching TRBD2. Losses at the gene ends were 0 bases for V and 1 base for J; bases not matched to a gene: 12. CDR1 is LGHNA and CDR2 is YNFKEQ in the germline V gene. CDR3 length: 20 amino acids. CDR3 nucleotide sequence: TGTGCCAGCAGCCAAGAGGCGGCTAGCGGGATAAGGAGGAACACCGGGGAGCTGTTTTTT. This codes for CASSQEAASGIRRNTGELFF.

This clonotype was counted once. The chain has TRBV4-3 and TRBJ2-3; TRBD2 is a possible D gene (6 bases). Germline V gene sequence: CDR1 LGHNA, CDR2 YSLEER. V lost 5 bases to trimming and J lost 2 bases, with 14 bases between them. CDR3 length equals 15 residues. CDR3 in DNA: TGCGCCAGCAGCAAACCCCTAGCGCACACAGATACGCAGTATTTT. As protein: CASSKPLAHTDTQYF.

This clonotype has a handful of counts. V and J are TRBV9 and TRBJ1-1; the D gene is possibly TRBD1 (5 bases). V lost 2 bases to trimming and J lost 4 bases, with 12 bases between them. The CDR3 is 14 amino acids. Germline V gene sequence: CDR1 SGDLS, CDR2 YYNGEE. The CDR3 protein is CASSVTGRVTEAFF. CDR3 sequence (DNA): TGTGCCAGCAGCGTCACGGGGCGAGTCACTGAAGCTTTCTTT. Based on the CDR3 plus reference TRBV9 and TRBJ1-1, the full variable domain is DSGVTQTPKHLITATGQRVTLRCSPRSGDLSVYWYQQSLDQGLQFLIQYYNGEERAKGNILERFSAQQFPDLHSELNLSSLELGDSALYFCASSVTGRVTEAFFGQGTRLTVV.

This clonotype was observed a handful of times. The J gene is TRBJ1-4, the V gene TRBV11-2; D uncertain. CDR3 length: 14 amino acids. Trimming cost V 6 bases and J 11 bases, with 19 bases left between them. Germline loops: CDR1 SGHAT, CDR2 FQNNGV. In DNA, the CDR3 is TGTGCCAGCAGGCCCCCCAGCCCATACGAGAAACTGTTTTTT. Its translation is CASRPPSPYEKLFF.

CDR3 coding DNA: TGTGGAACGGGAAGGGTGGGGGAGCAGTACTTC. This encodes CGTGRVGEQYF. The genes are TRBV6-6 and TRBJ2-5, with D tentatively TRBD1 or TRBD2 (5 bases each). The CDR3 is 11 amino acids. Germline V CDR1 and CDR2: MNHNY, SVGAGI (reference sequence).